The T cell receptor (beta chain) under discussion was sequenced for a study of T cell responses to AZD1222 COVID-19 vaccine. The assay was immunoSEQ multiplex PCR, and TCRdb's table has in-frame clones only and misses some. The data contain around 78,000 clones, around 87% of them singletons. This clone appeared a single time. Germline CDR1 is SGHNT and CDR2 is YENEEA. Germline trimming cut 4 bases from V and 2 bases from J; bases unmatched to any gene: 2. This CDR3 region has 13 residues. This chain joins TRBV11-3 and TRBJ2-7, with 7 positions matching TRBD2. The sample here was peripheral blood, taken on day 0 of AZD1222 vaccination. The receptor's source is an adult in good health. The DNA for the CDR3 is TGTGCCAGCAGCTGGCGGGGGACCTACGAGCAGTACTTC. Protein product: CASSWRGTYEQYF.